This T cell receptor beta chain was observed in a study of T cells in Graves' hyperthyroidism and ophthalmopathy. When ophthalmopathy did not progress within 18 months, Graves' hyperthyroidism was considered stable. Amplified TCR beta CDR3 regions derived from RNA transcripts. Initially, a first-round RT-PCR of the TCR CDR3 employed the HTBI primer set. TCRdb re-analysed the multiplex PCR reads in MiXCR, keeping a single row per CDR3 protein. The table lists fewer than 750,000 distinct CDR3 sequences, more than 45% of them singletons, with more than 7% in the top ten. V lost 2 bases and J lost 4; bases outside the gene matches: 6. This CDR3 is 16 amino acids long. Germline values: CDR1 SGHAT, CDR2 FQNNGV. There are many counts of this clonotype.

Source material: peripheral blood or thyroid tissue (not recorded which). The chain carries TRBV11-2 and TRBJ2-2; 8 nucleotides align to TRBD1. This clonotype originated in a woman aged 18-35 years with Graves' hyperthyroidism. The CDR3 loop reads CASSLIQQGGTGELFF. The CDR3 region has the DNA TGTGCCAGCAGCTTAATCCAACAGGGGGGCACCGGGGAGCTGTTTTTT.